The 13 T cell receptor beta chains listed next were all sequenced from one sample in a study of lymphopenia after photon versus proton radiotherapy (dated by TCRdb to about 2019). Library preparation used the immunoSEQ multiplex PCR assay. The table was pulled from immuneACCESS by TCRdb, which kept in-frame rearrangements only. Such tables lose some clones; where checked, under half of the loss comes from unresolved V genes, and the rest has no known cause. The sample has about 50,000 clones on record, about 92% of them singletons. Jointly, the top ten make up roughly 17% of the sample. Sequenced material: peripheral blood, taken from a patient treated with photon-based radiotherapy. The receptors come from a woman aged 40 to 55 with cholangiocarcinoma.

The CDR3 DNA is TGTGCCAGCAGCTTAGGTCACAGACCGAACACTGAAGCTTTCTTT. Translating it yields CASSLGHRPNTEAFF. The J gene is TRBJ1-1, the V gene TRBV7-9, with D uncertain. CDR3 length: 15 residues. V lost 1 base, J lost 1 base, and 10 bases lay in between. Germline lookup yields CDR1 SEHNR and CDR2 FQNEAQ (reference sequence).

The rearrangement links TRBV5-8 to TRBJ2-1; maybe TRBD1 (5 bases). V lost 0 bases to trimming and J lost 6 bases, with 7 bases between them. This CDR3 has 13 residues. Germline values: CDR1 SGHTS, CDR2 YDEGEE. The CDR3 loop is CASSLVQGNEQFF. The CDR3 nucleotides read TGTGCCAGCAGCTTGGTTCAGGGCAATGAGCAGTTCTTC.

The sample holds one count of this clone. The chain is built from TRBV7-3 and TRBJ2-1; unclear D gene. The CDR3 consists of 8 residues. V was cut by 7 bases and J by 13 bases, with 5 bases left in between. Looked up from germline, CDR1 is SGHTA and CDR2 is FQGTGA. CDR3 bases: TGTGCCAGCATCCCCCAGTTCTTC. Protein sequence: CASIPQFF. Full variable domain (outside the CDR3, taken from reference TRBV7-3 and TRBJ2-1): GAGVSQTPSNKVTEKGKYVELRCDPISGHTALYWYRQSLGQGPEFLIYFQGTGAADDSGLPNDRFFAVRPEGSVSTLKIQRTERGDSAVYLCASIPQFFGPGTRLTVL.

The chain employs TRBV27 and TRBJ2-7; 9 bases match TRBD2. Trimming removed 5 bases from V and 4 bases from J; junction bases left unmatched: 9. Germline CDR1 and CDR2: MNHEY and SMNVEV (reference sequence). CDR3 length: 15 amino acids. CDR3 protein: CASSGGLAGRYEQYF. DNA of the CDR3: TGTGCCAGCAGTGGGGGGCTAGCGGGAAGGTACGAGCAGTACTTC.

This clone was picked up one time. V gene TRBV11-2 combines with J gene TRBJ1-1; 7 positions match TRBD1. The junction had 4 bases not matched to a gene; V was cut back by 0 bases and J by 9 bases. The CDR3 covers 13 residues. Germline loops: CDR1 SGHAT, CDR2 FQNNGV. CDR3 DNA sequence: TGTGCCAGCAGCTTAGAGCGGACAGGAAAAGCTTTCTTT. Translating it yields CASSLERTGKAFF.

V gene TRBV5-4 combines with J gene TRBJ2-1, with no clear D. The germline V and J ends were trimmed by 3 bases and 4 bases, with 5 bases remaining between them. From germline, CDR1 is SGHNT and CDR2 YYREEE (reference sequence). This CDR3 spans 12 amino acids. The CDR3 sequence: CASSSNYNEQFF. CDR3 DNA sequence: TGTGCCAGCAGCTCTAATTACAATGAGCAGTTCTTC.

V and J are TRBV5-1 and TRBJ2-2; possible D gene TRBD1, 5 bases. Germline V gives CDR1 SGHRS, CDR2 YFSETQ. CDR3 length: 15 amino acids. V dropped 2 bases and J dropped 1 base, with 9 bases sitting between them. The CDR3 DNA sequence: TGCGCCAGCAGCTTTCCGACAGTGAACACCGGGGAGCTGTTTTTT. It encodes CASSFPTVNTGELFF.

This sequence joins TRBV2 and TRBJ2-5, with TRBD1 identical over 9 bases. The CDR3 extends over 14 amino acids. Germline loops: CDR1 SNHLY, CDR2 FYNNEI. Trimming cost V 6 bases and J 7 bases; bases outside gene matches: 9. The chain's CDR3 is CASSRDRASGTQYF. The CDR3, as DNA: TGTGCCAGCAGCAGGGACAGGGCCTCGGGGACCCAGTACTTC. The full variable domain, in which reference TRBV2 and TRBJ2-5 provide the parts outside the CDR3, is EPEVTQTPSHQVTQMGQEVILRCVPISNHLYFYWYRQILGQKVEFLVSFYNNEISEKSEIFDDQFSVERPDGSNFTLKIRSTKLEDSAMYFCASSRDRASGTQYFGPGTRLLVL.

This clone was recorded only once. CDR3: CASSGTGYGYTF. The CDR3 DNA follows: TGTGCCAGCAGCGGGACAGGTTATGGCTACACCTTC. The chain recombines TRBV6-1 with TRBJ1-2; 8 bases match TRBD1. Germline CDR1 and CDR2: MNHNS and SASEGT. After removal of 6 bases from V and 5 bases from J, the junction contained 2 bases not matched to a gene. The CDR3 covers 12 residues.

The rearrangement uses TRBV9 and TRBJ1-1; D is perhaps TRBD1 (6 bases). The germline V and J ends were trimmed by 4 bases and 4 bases, with 17 bases remaining between them. Germline CDR1 reads SGDLS; CDR2 reads YYNGEE. The CDR3 runs to 15 residues. The CDR3 loop is CASSPRGGVITEAFF. CDR3 in DNA: TGTGCCAGCAGCCCCCGAGGGGGGGTGATCACTGAAGCTTTCTTT.

This sequence joins TRBV30 and TRBJ1-3; no clear D gene. The germline V and J ends were trimmed by 2 bases and 1 base, with 9 bases remaining between them. CDR3 length equals 14 residues. The germline V gene encodes CDR1 GTSNPN and CDR2 SVGIG (reference sequence). This chain's CDR3 is CAWSQTASGNTIYF. The DNA for the CDR3 is TGTGCCTGGAGTCAGACCGCTTCTGGAAACACCATATATTTT.

This clone was recorded once. This chain joins TRBV6-6 and TRBJ1-1; D uncertain. CDR1 and CDR2 from the germline V gene are MNHNY and SVGAGI (reference sequence). The ends were cut back, 3 bases at V and 5 bases at J, with 4 bases in the middle. This CDR3 contains 11 residues. The CDR3 sequence: CASSYRTEAFF. CDR3 nucleotide sequence: TGTGCCAGCAGTTATCGTACTGAAGCTTTCTTT.

The chain is built from TRBV9 and TRBJ1-6, with 7 bases fitting TRBD1. Trimming removed 0 bases from V and 2 bases from J; junction bases left unmatched: 2. CDR1 SGDLS and CDR2 YYNGEE come from the germline V gene. This CDR3 contains 16 residues. In nucleotides, the CDR3 is TGTGCCAGCAGCGTAGAACAGGGGCCCTATAATTCACCCCTCCACTTT. Residues: CASSVEQGPYNSPLHF.